One and the same sample provided the 21 T cell receptor beta chains below, sequenced in a study of blood T cell repertoires in COVID-19. Method: immunoSEQ multiplex PCR; TCRdb's copy keeps in-frame clones and lacks some. This sample has about 76,000 clones, with about 88% found just once. The sequenced sample consisted of peripheral blood. These receptors were collected from a man between 60 and 70 years old with COVID-19, enrolled during active disease.

The gene calls are TRBV29-1 and TRBJ2-7, with 9 bases aligning to TRBD1. The CDR3 runs to 13 residues. The germline V gene has CDR1 SQVTM and CDR2 ANQGSEA. The J segment lost 3 bases and the V segment lost 7 bases, leaving 7 bases of the junction unmatched. The CDR3 here is CSARDRVLYEQYF. The CDR3 DNA sequence: TGCAGCGCTCGGGACAGGGTCCTCTACGAGCAGTACTTC.

The rearrangement joins TRBV28 to TRBJ2-7, with D hard to call. This CDR3 has 15 residues. V lost 3 bases, J lost 3 bases, and 15 bases lay in between. CDR1 is MDHEN and CDR2 is SYDVKM in the germline V gene. CDR3 sequence: CASSFLSQPGYEQYF. In nucleotides, the CDR3 is TGTGCCAGCAGTTTTTTGTCGCAACCGGGCTACGAGCAGTACTTC.

The V and J genes are TRBV19 and TRBJ1-5, with D unresolved. The germline V and J ends were trimmed by 3 bases and 3 bases, with 12 bases remaining between them. Germline CDR1 LNHDA, CDR2 SQIVND (reference sequence). The length of the CDR3 is 15 residues. The CDR3 spells CASSIGQLLNQPQHF. CDR3 in DNA: TGTGCCAGTAGTATTGGTCAACTCCTCAATCAGCCCCAGCATTTT.

The V call is TRBV3-1 (or the pseudogene TRBV3-2), the J call TRBJ1-1; D might be TRBD1 (6 bases). Germline loops: CDR1 LGHDT, CDR2 YNNKEL (reference sequence). The CDR3 sequence is 14 residues long. V was clipped by 2 bases and J by 4 bases, with 11 bases between them. CDR3 sequence: CASSQRGRGTEAFF. The CDR3 region has the DNA TGTGCCAGCAGCCAAAGGGGCAGGGGCACTGAAGCTTTCTTT.

The genes are TRBV5-4 and TRBJ2-1, with TRBD2 identical over 7 bases. V trimming: 3 bases; J trimming: 7 bases; junction bases outside the gene matches: 16. The CDR3 has 17 residues. Per the germline V gene, CDR1 is SGHNT and CDR2 is YYREEE (reference sequence). The CDR3 bases are TGTGCCAGCAGCTACCCCCTACTTAGCGGGCGGGGAAATGAGCAGTTCTTC. Protein: CASSYPLLSGRGNEQFF.

This clone has just a few counts. This chain joins TRBV5-6 and TRBJ2-7; D gene ambiguous. V was trimmed by 1 base and J by 2 bases, leaving 13 bases between them. Germline V lookup: CDR1 SGHDT, CDR2 YYEEEE. There are 15 residues in the CDR3. The DNA of the CDR3 is TGTGCCAGCAGCTTGATCCAGCGCCGGGCCTACGAGCAGTACTTC. Translation gives CASSLIQRRAYEQYF.

V and J are TRBV30 and TRBJ2-1, with 7 bases identical to TRBD1. This CDR3 has 15 residues. V gave up 0 bases and J gave up 4 bases; unmatched junction bases: 6. In germline, CDR1 is GTSNPN, CDR2 SVGIG (reference sequence). The CDR3 DNA follows: TGTGCCTGGAGTGTACCTGGGACAGTTTACAATGAGCAGTTCTTC. It is translated as CAWSVPGTVYNEQFF.

The V and J genes are TRBV20-1 and TRBJ2-7; TRBD2 might be the D (5 bases). Germline CDR1 is DFQATT and CDR2 is SNEGSKA (reference sequence). CDR3 size: 12 residues. Deletions cut 3 bases from V and 2 bases from J, with 8 bases between. The CDR3 protein is CSASSATYEQYF. In nucleotides, the CDR3 is TGCAGTGCTAGTAGCGCAACCTACGAGCAGTACTTC.

This clone has only one observation. The chain is built from TRBV18 and TRBJ1-2; tentative D call: TRBD1 (5 bases). V shed 3 bases and J shed 3 bases, with 11 bases lying between them. CDR3 length equals 14 residues. Germline values: CDR1 KGHSH, CDR2 LQKENI. CDR3 in amino acids: CASSPSTADYGYTF. As DNA, the CDR3 is TGTGCCAGCTCACCCTCGACAGCCGACTATGGCTACACCTTC.

V gene TRBV5-5 combines with J gene TRBJ2-2, with D possibly matching TRBD1 (6 bases). CDR1 and CDR2 from the germline V gene are SGHKS and YYEKEE (reference sequence). V shed 4 bases and J shed 5 bases, with 12 bases lying between them. This CDR3 has 14 residues. The CDR3 loop reads CASSRDTSTGELFF. The DNA of the CDR3 is TGTGCCAGCAGCCGGGACACCTCTACCGGGGAGCTGTTTTTT.

This chain uses TRBV7-9 with TRBJ1-4; 7 nucleotides align to TRBD1. CDR3 size: 15 residues. Trimming took 5 bases from V and 5 from J; bases not matched to a gene: 8. CDR1 is SEHNR and CDR2 is FQNEAQ in the germline V gene (reference sequence). The CDR3 nucleotides read TGTGCCAGCAGCCTAAGGGACAGCCCGAATGAAAAACTGTTTTTT. Amino acid sequence: CASSLRDSPNEKLFF.

The chain employs TRBV29-1 and TRBJ2-1, with 13 positions matching TRBD2. Germline values: CDR1 SQVTM, CDR2 ANQGSEA. The CDR3 runs to 15 residues. V shed 8 bases and J 8 bases; nucleotides not matched to a gene: 12. The CDR3 here is CSSESGTSGVDEQFF. The CDR3 nucleotides are TGCAGCTCTGAATCCGGGACTAGCGGGGTGGATGAGCAGTTCTTC.

The chain is built from TRBV19 and TRBJ2-7; possible D gene TRBD1, 6 bases. Germline V CDR1 and CDR2: LNHDA, SQIVND (reference sequence). The V gene lost 7 bases and the J gene lost 0 bases, with 13 bases spanning the gap. This CDR3 has 14 residues. The CDR3 bases are TGTGCCAGTAAACAGGGACCGAGCTCCTACGAGCAGTACTTC. Amino acids: CASKQGPSSYEQYF. Using reference TRBV19 and TRBJ2-7 for the parts outside the CDR3, the full variable domain is DGGITQSPKYLFRKEGQNVTLSCEQNLNHDAMYWYRQDPGQGLRLIYYSQIVNDFQKGDIAEGYSVSREKKESFPLTVTSAQKNPTAFYLCASKQGPSSYEQYFGPGTRLTVT.

The genes are TRBV2 and TRBJ2-2; TRBD2 matches 8 bases. Germline trimming cut 5 bases from V and 8 bases from J; bases unmatched to any gene: 7. CDR3 length: 14 residues. Germline lookup yields CDR1 SNHLY and CDR2 FYNNEI. In DNA, the CDR3 is TGTGCCAGCAGTACAGCGGGAGAGCGGGGGGAGCTGTTTTTT. It specifies CASSTAGERGELFF.

This rearrangement joins TRBV12-3 or TRBV12-4 to TRBJ1-2; TRBD1 agrees at 9 bases. CDR3 length equals 13 residues. V dropped 4 bases and J dropped 4; count of bases not matched to a gene: 1. The CDR3 loop reads CASSWDRVYGYTF. The CDR3 DNA sequence: TGTGCCAGCAGTTGGGACAGGGTCTATGGCTACACCTTC.

V is TRBV19 and J is TRBJ1-1; 7 bases are shared with TRBD1. CDR1 LNHDA and CDR2 SQIVND come from the germline V gene (reference sequence). J lost 9 bases, V lost 5 bases, and 12 bases had no gene match. The CDR3 is 14 amino acids. This CDR3 is CASSPDREWLKAFF. CDR3 DNA sequence: TGTGCCAGTAGTCCCGACAGGGAATGGTTAAAAGCTTTCTTT.

The rearrangement links TRBV25-1 to TRBJ1-5; D perhaps matches TRBD1 (5 bases). Germline V gene data show CDR1 as MGHDK and CDR2 as SYGVNS. V was clipped by 5 bases and J by 3 bases, with 11 bases between them. This CDR3 has 14 amino acids. CDR3 in amino acids: CASSHGGVNQPQHF. In nucleotides, the CDR3 is TGTGCCAGCAGTCACGGGGGGGTCAATCAGCCCCAGCATTTT.

This clone appeared a few times. The chain recombines TRBV27 with TRBJ2-3; D is perhaps TRBD1 (5 bases). This CDR3 has 17 residues. V lost 8 bases, J lost 0 bases, and 21 bases lay in between. Looked up from germline, CDR1 is MNHEY and CDR2 is SMNVEV (reference sequence). Written as DNA, the CDR3 is TGTGCCAGCCGACCCCAGGGTTATTTGGAGAGCACAGATACGCAGTATTTT. Its translation is CASRPQGYLESTDTQYF.

CDR3 loop: CASSIGLADTGELFF. The CDR3 DNA sequence: TGCGCCAGCAGTATAGGCCTAGCTGACACCGGGGAGCTGTTTTTT. J is TRBJ2-2 and V is TRBV10-1, with TRBD2 as a possible D gene (5 bases). There are 15 residues in the CDR3. With 5 bases removed from V and 3 bases from J, the gap between germline ends came to 13 bases. Germline CDR1 WNHNN, CDR2 SYGVQD (reference sequence).

The CDR3 reads CASAGLASYEQYF. The CDR3 DNA is TGTGCCAGTGCAGGACTAGCGAGCTACGAGCAGTACTTC. J is TRBJ2-7 and V is TRBV19, with 9 bases fitting TRBD2. Trimming cost V 8 bases and J 3 bases; bases outside gene matches: 5. This CDR3 contains 13 residues. CDR1 and CDR2 (germline): LNHDA, SQIVND (reference sequence).

This clone has just one count. The chain employs TRBV11-2 and TRBJ2-5; D is ambiguous. Trimming pared 5 bases from V and 7 bases from J, leaving 11 bases between. The CDR3 runs to 12 residues. The V gene's germline CDR1 is SGHAT and CDR2 FQNNGV. The CDR3 DNA reads TGTGCCAGCAGCCTCCTTACCGGGACCCAGTACTTC. Its translation: CASSLLTGTQYF.